This TCR beta chain comes out of a study of T cell responses to AZD1222 COVID-19 vaccine. Assay: immunoSEQ multiplex PCR; the TCRdb copy retains only in-frame clones and omits some. The sample comprises 150,000 to 200,000 clones, more than 80% of which are singletons, and under 8% rests with the top ten. V was clipped by 4 bases and J by 4 bases; unmatched bases: 9. The germline V gene has CDR1 MNHEY and CDR2 SMNVEV (reference sequence). This CDR3 has 16 amino acids. The specimen was peripheral blood, collected on day 0 of AZD1222 vaccination. The TCR was taken from an adult in good health. V and J are TRBV27 and TRBJ2-1, with 8 bases fitting TRBD1. In DNA, the CDR3 is TGTGCCAGCAGTTCGACACGGGACAGGAGGTACAATGAGCAGTTCTTC. It is translated as CASSSTRDRRYNEQFF.